The next 10 T cell receptor beta chains were all read from a single sample in a study of cytomegalovirus exposure and HLA in healthy donors. The primer mix had 60 Vbeta and 13 Jbeta primers. The repertoire was sequenced with immunoSEQ multiplex PCR; TCRdb's copy has only in-frame clones and lacks some. The table records about 120,000 clones, about three quarters of them present only once. Sequences were obtained from PBMCs. These receptors were collected from a human donor in good health.

The V gene is TRBV27, the J gene TRBJ2-1; D may be TRBD2 (6 bases). CDR1 and CDR2 (germline): MNHEY, SMNVEV (reference sequence). V was shortened by 6 bases and J by 3 bases, with 12 bases between the two germline ends. The CDR3 consists of 14 residues. The CDR3 loop reads CASSRGIFYNEQFF. CDR3 sequence (DNA): TGTGCCAGCAGCCGCGGGATATTCTACAATGAGCAGTTCTTC.

The V gene is TRBV4-1, the J gene TRBJ2-3; D is undetermined. The V end was cut by 3 bases, the J end by 2 bases, with 9 bases between. CDR1 and CDR2 (germline): MGHRA, YSYEKL. This CDR3 contains 14 residues. The CDR3 loop is CASSHPADTDTQYF. DNA for the CDR3: TGCGCCAGCAGCCACCCTGCAGACACAGATACGCAGTATTTT.

This clone was seen only once. The CDR3 sequence: CASSGQVPYNEQFF. The CDR3 DNA sequence: TGCGCCAGCAGCGGTCAGGTACCCTACAATGAGCAGTTCTTC. The chain recombines TRBV4-1 with TRBJ2-1; D remains unclear. The CDR3 has 14 amino acids. Trimming removed 5 bases at V and 2 bases at J, with 10 bases between. Looked up from germline, CDR1 is MGHRA and CDR2 is YSYEKL.

J is TRBJ1-3 and V is TRBV5-3; D is undetermined. Being an ORF, TRBV5-3 has a function that is uncertain. The CDR3 covers 12 residues. V lost 2 bases and J 3 bases, leaving 3 bases between the germline ends. The CDR3 coding sequence is TGTGCCAGAAGCTTCCATGGAAACACCATATATTTT. Translating gives CARSFHGNTIYF.

CDR3 sequence reads: CASRLGQGLWETQYF. Here the CDR3 DNA reads TGTGCCAGCAGACTGGGACAGGGGTTGTGGGAGACCCAGTACTTC. This chain uses TRBV2 with TRBJ2-5; TRBD1 matches 10 bases. Germline CDR1 and CDR2: SNHLY and FYNNEI. V dropped 6 bases and J dropped 5; count of bases not matched to a gene: 9. This CDR3 has 15 residues.

The chain couples TRBV7-2 to TRBJ1-5; possible D gene TRBD1, 5 bases. The CDR3 has 14 residues. CDR1 and CDR2 from the germline V gene are SGHTA and FQGNSA. V dropped 3 bases and J dropped 4 bases, with 10 bases sitting between them. The CDR3 DNA reads TGTGCCAGCAGCTTGACAGCGATTAATCAGCCCCAGCATTTT. Protein product: CASSLTAINQPQHF.

The V gene is TRBV7-3, the J gene TRBJ2-3, with 12 bases matching TRBD2. The CDR3 covers 14 residues. V lost 4 bases, J lost 6 bases, and 2 bases stayed unmatched. Per the germline V gene, CDR1 is SGHTA and CDR2 is FQGTGA. In nucleotides, the CDR3 is TGTGCCAGCAGCTATACTAGCGGGGGGGATACGCAGTATTTT. This encodes CASSYTSGGDTQYF.

This clone was counted between two and nine times. V usage is TRBV4-1 and J usage is TRBJ1-4; D might be TRBD1 (6 bases). The germline gives CDR1 MGHRA, CDR2 YSYEKL. The V gene lost 0 bases and the J gene lost 7 bases, with 18 bases spanning the gap. This CDR3 spans 17 amino acids. CDR3 residues: CASSQDRQGKLSEKLFF. The CDR3 region has the DNA TGCGCCAGCAGCCAAGATAGGCAGGGGAAGCTCAGTGAAAAACTGTTTTTT.

This clone came up a few times. In DNA form, the CDR3 reads TGCGCCAGCAGCTTGTTACTCGGGACTGAAGCTTTCTTT. Translated, it gives CASSLLLGTEAFF. The genes are TRBV5-1 and TRBJ1-1; no clear D. CDR1 is SGHRS, CDR2 YFSETQ, per germline. Trimming took off 1 base at V and 5 bases at J, with 9 bases between the two ends. CDR3 length: 13 residues.

This clone was picked up a small number of times. J is TRBJ1-5 and V is TRBV5-4; 8 bases line up with TRBD1. The germline V gene has CDR1 SGHNT and CDR2 YYREEE (reference sequence). The CDR3 contains 15 residues. The junction had 7 bases not matched to a gene; V was cut back by 4 bases and J by 4 bases. The CDR3 here is CASSAGQAENQPQHF. The DNA of the CDR3 is TGTGCCAGCAGCGCGGGACAGGCCGAGAATCAGCCCCAGCATTTT.